This T cell receptor beta chain comes out of a study of T cells in Graves' hyperthyroidism and ophthalmopathy. RNA transcripts were the template for amplifying TCR beta CDR3 regions. First-round RT-PCR of the TCR CDR3 relied on the HTBI primer set. TCRdb reprocessed the multiplex PCR reads via MiXCR and lists one record per CDR3 protein. The sample has 500,000 to 800,000 distinct CDR3 sequences, more than 12% seen once. Trimming cost V 4 bases and J 6 bases, with 10 bases left between them. This CDR3 spans 13 amino acids. Germline assignment: CDR1 GTSNPN and CDR2 SVGIG (reference sequence). An approximately 10 ml volume of fresh peripheral blood provided the PBMCs. This clonotype was seen ten or more times. Its antigen is unidentified. Notes on the study in general: Stable hyperthyroidism was told apart from ophthalmopathy by a model built on 13 V-J features.

The receptor was derived from a woman aged 50 to 60 with Graves' ophthalmopathy. Sequenced: blood. The J gene is TRBJ1-6, the V gene TRBV30, with D hard to call. CDR3 nucleotides: TGTGCCTGGATGGCTGACCTTAATTCACCCCTCCACTTT. It specifies CAWMADLNSPLHF.